These 24 T cell receptor beta chains came from one sample sequenced in a study of T cell responses to AZD1222 COVID-19 vaccine. Profiling relied on immunoSEQ multiplex PCR, and the TCRdb table lists in-frame clones only, not all of them. The sample lists 90,000 to 130,000 clones; roughly nine tenths were seen once. Sequenced here: peripheral blood, sampled on day 0 of AZD1222 vaccination. These receptors were taken from an adult in good health.

The CDR3 region has the DNA TGTGCCAGCAGTTACAGGGGATTGAGGACTGAAGCTTTCTTT. It encodes CASSYRGLRTEAFF. The chain employs TRBV28 and TRBJ1-1, with 7 bases that match TRBD1. Per the germline V gene, CDR1 is MDHEN and CDR2 is SYDVKM. The ends lost 4 bases at V and 5 bases at J; junction bases unmatched: 7. This CDR3 region has 14 residues.

The rearrangement links TRBV6-4 to TRBJ2-3; TRBD2 matches at 9 bases. This CDR3 region has 16 residues. Germline assignment: CDR1 MRHNA and CDR2 SNTAGT. V lost 0 bases to trimming and J lost 3 bases; unmatched junction nucleotides: 4. CDR3 sequence reads: CASSDSAGGATDTQYF. As DNA, the CDR3 is TGTGCCAGCAGTGACTCCGCGGGGGGGGCTACAGATACGCAGTATTTT.

This clone was found a few times. The chain uses TRBV27 and TRBJ1-6, with D maybe TRBD1 (6 bases). The germline V gene has CDR1 MNHEY and CDR2 SMNVEV (reference sequence). V lost 6 bases, J lost 7 bases, and 13 bases lay in between. The CDR3 is 14 amino acids. CDR3 DNA sequence: TGTGCCAGCAGCCTGGGACAAAGGAATTCACCCCTCCACTTT. Amino acids: CASSLGQRNSPLHF.

The chain has TRBV7-9 and TRBJ2-5; D not resolved. This CDR3 is 12 amino acids long. CDR1 and CDR2 from the germline V gene are SEHNR and FQNEAQ (reference sequence). The V gene lost 2 bases and the J gene lost 5 bases, with 6 bases spanning the gap. Written as DNA, the CDR3 is TGTGCCAGCAGCTTATGGCCCGAGACCCAGTACTTC. Protein product: CASSLWPETQYF.

The chain recombines TRBV27 with TRBJ2-7, with 7 bases fitting TRBD2. The CDR3 extends over 14 amino acids. J was trimmed by 2 bases and V by 3 bases; bases with no gene match: 4. Germline values: CDR1 MNHEY, CDR2 SMNVEV (reference sequence). CDR3 bases: TGTGCCAGCAGTTTGGCGGGAGCTCCCTACGAGCAGTACTTC. Its translation: CASSLAGAPYEQYF.

The chain employs TRBV7-2 and TRBJ1-2; possible D gene TRBD1, 5 bases. CDR1 and CDR2 from the germline V gene are SGHTA and FQGNSA. Trimming removed 5 bases at V and 6 bases at J, with 19 bases between. The CDR3 length is 15 residues. For the CDR3, the DNA is TGTGCCAGCAGCCCCCGGGGGTGGGGGGAGGATGGCTACACCTTC. Amino acid sequence: CASSPRGWGEDGYTF.

The CDR3 reads CASHPGGTPETQYF. The CDR3 DNA reads TGTGCCTCGCACCCGGGGGGGACACCAGAGACCCAGTACTTC. The V and J genes are TRBV6-5 and TRBJ2-5, with 8 nucleotides matching TRBD2. Germline V gene lookup returns CDR1 MNHEY and CDR2 SVGAGI. V lost 11 bases and J lost 4; bases outside the gene matches: 12. The CDR3 sequence is 14 residues long.

The chain recombines TRBV5-8 with TRBJ1-3; 7 bases align to TRBD1. Germline CDR1 and CDR2: SGHTS and YDEGEE. The CDR3 sequence is 15 residues long. V dropped 2 bases and J dropped 0; count of bases not matched to a gene: 2. Here the CDR3 reads CASSFRDSSGNTIYF. The DNA for the CDR3 is TGTGCCAGCAGCTTCCGGGACAGCTCTGGAAACACCATATATTTT.

The chain is built from TRBV30 and TRBJ2-2; D might be TRBD1 or TRBD2, each matching 6 bases. The CDR3 covers 16 residues. Trimming shortened V by 4 bases and J by 0 bases, and 15 bases separated the two germline ends. Germline V gives CDR1 GTSNPN, CDR2 SVGIG (reference sequence). In nucleotides, the CDR3 is TGTGCCTGGATTCCCGGGGGCACCTCGAACACCGGGGAGCTGTTTTTT. Translation gives CAWIPGGTSNTGELFF.

This clone was seen once. The chain links TRBV5-8 to TRBJ2-6, with D perhaps given as TRBD1 or TRBD2 (5 bases each). This CDR3 has 18 amino acids. Trimming removed 3 bases at V and 0 bases at J, with 16 bases between. The germline gives CDR1 SGHTS, CDR2 YDEGEE. The CDR3 protein is CASSWGWGGSSGANVLTF. The CDR3 DNA reads as TGTGCCAGCAGCTGGGGGTGGGGCGGATCCTCTGGGGCCAACGTCCTGACTTTC.

The chain joins TRBV7-9 to TRBJ2-5, with a possible D match to TRBD2 (6 bases). CDR3 length: 16 residues. V lost 5 bases and J 1 base, leaving 17 bases between the germline ends. Germline CDR1 reads SEHNR; CDR2 reads FQNEAQ (reference sequence). The CDR3 nucleotides read TGTGCCAGCAGCAGGTCGTCTAGCGCGGTCCAAGAGACCCAGTACTTC. Protein: CASSRSSSAVQETQYF.

The chain carries TRBV30 and TRBJ2-3; the D gene could be TRBD1 or TRBD2 (6 bases each). The germline V and J ends were trimmed by 0 bases and 0 bases, with 19 bases remaining between them. CDR1 is GTSNPN and CDR2 is SVGIG in the germline V gene (reference sequence). The CDR3 runs 18 residues. In nucleotides, the CDR3 is TGTGCCTGGAGTGTACCGGGGGCGGGGTCTACCAGCACAGATACGCAGTATTTT. Translation: CAWSVPGAGSTSTDTQYF.

The chain links TRBV29-1 to TRBJ2-3; D is uncertain. V lost 6 bases to trimming and J lost 6 bases, with 16 bases between them. CDR3 length: 13 amino acids. Germline V gene sequence: CDR1 SQVTM, CDR2 ANQGSEA. The CDR3 DNA follows: TGCAGCGTCCGACCTACTACCGGGGATACGCAGTATTTT. This translates into CSVRPTTGDTQYF.

This chain connects TRBV20-1 to TRBJ2-1; no definite D call. The length of the CDR3 is 10 residues. CDR1 DFQATT and CDR2 SNEGSKA come from the germline V gene (reference sequence). V shed 5 bases and J shed 8 bases, with 7 bases lying between them. CDR3 in DNA: TGCAGTGCTTCTCAGGATGAGCAGTTCTTC. Its translation is CSASQDEQFF.

The chain joins TRBV7-2 to TRBJ1-5, with D unclear. Trimming took 2 bases from V and 5 from J, leaving 4 bases between them. This CDR3 region has 12 residues. CDR1 is SGHTA, CDR2 FQGNSA, per germline. The chain's CDR3 is CASSLYDQPQHF. DNA for the CDR3: TGTGCCAGCAGCTTATATGATCAGCCCCAGCATTTT.

This chain joins TRBV11-2 and TRBJ1-2, with TRBD1 matching over 9 bases. Germline V gene data show CDR1 as SGHAT and CDR2 as FQNNGV. The V segment lost 5 bases and the J segment 4 bases; nucleotides outside the gene matches: 5. The CDR3 length is 14 residues. The CDR3 loop reads CASSPLGQGYGYTF. The CDR3 nucleotides read TGTGCCAGCAGCCCGCTGGGACAGGGCTATGGCTACACCTTC. The full variable domain, its missing parts supplied by reference TRBV11-2 and TRBJ1-2, is EAGVAQSPRYKIIEKRQSVAFWCNPISGHATLYWYQQILGQGPKLLIQFQNNGVVDDSQLPKDRFSAERLKGVDSTLKIQPAKLEDSAVYLCASSPLGQGYGYTFGSGTRLTVV.

The chain employs TRBV5-6 and TRBJ2-7, with a tentative D call TRBD2 (5 bases). Germline V gives CDR1 SGHDT, CDR2 YYEEEE. The ends were cut back, 4 bases at V and 7 bases at J, with 9 bases in the middle. There are 11 residues in the CDR3. CDR3 DNA: TGTGCCAGCAGCATCTCGGGGGAGCAGTACTTC. This gives the protein CASSISGEQYF. The full variable domain, rest sourced from reference TRBV5-6 and TRBJ2-7, is DAGVTQSPTHLIKTRGQQVTLRCSPKSGHDTVSWYQQALGQGPQFIFQYYEEEERQRGNFPDRFSGHQFPNYSSELNVNALLLGDSALYLCASSISGEQYFGPGTRLTVT.

This chain links TRBV14 with TRBJ2-7, with 7 bases aligning to TRBD2. Germline lookup yields CDR1 SGHDN and CDR2 FVKESK. There are 15 residues in the CDR3. Trimming removed 4 bases from V and 2 bases from J; junction bases left unmatched: 8. Here the CDR3 DNA reads TGTGCCAGCAGCCCTTCCCTAGCGGCTACCTACGAGCAGTACTTC. Translation: CASSPSLAATYEQYF.

The chain employs TRBV18 and TRBJ2-7; no reliable D call. Germline V gene lookup returns CDR1 KGHSH and CDR2 LQKENI. Trimming took 0 bases from V and 3 from J, leaving 6 bases between them. The CDR3 length is 13 residues. DNA of the CDR3: TGTGCCAGCTCACCACCTGATGGCTACGAGCAGTACTTC. Translating it yields CASSPPDGYEQYF.

The chain joins TRBV4-2 to TRBJ2-5, with 7 bases lining up with TRBD2. The germline gives CDR1 LGHNA, CDR2 YNFKEQ. This CDR3 contains 16 residues. J lost 9 bases, V lost 0 bases, and 13 bases had no gene match. The chain's CDR3 is CASSQESGASGLAQYF. The CDR3 DNA sequence: TGTGCCAGCAGCCAAGAGAGTGGTGCTAGCGGACTTGCCCAGTACTTC.

The rearrangement uses TRBV14 and TRBJ2-1, with TRBD2 matching 12 bases. CDR3 length equals 17 residues. V trimming: 3 bases; J trimming: 7 bases; junction bases outside the gene matches: 10. The germline V gene encodes CDR1 SGHDN and CDR2 FVKESK. CDR3 bases: TGTGCCAGCAGCCAGTCTCTAGCGGGGGGGCCGGTGAATGAGCAGTTCTTC. It specifies CASSQSLAGGPVNEQFF.

The gene calls are TRBV19 and TRBJ2-7; D is possibly TRBD1 (5 bases). The ends were cut back, 8 bases at V and 0 bases at J, with 11 bases in the middle. The germline V gene encodes CDR1 LNHDA and CDR2 SQIVND (reference sequence). There are 13 residues in the CDR3. The CDR3 nucleotides read TGTGCCAGTCGCTCCCAGGGCTCCTACGAGCAGTACTTC. Translating gives CASRSQGSYEQYF.

This chain connects TRBV3-1 (or the pseudogene TRBV3-2) to TRBJ2-1, with no clear D. This CDR3 spans 12 amino acids. From germline, CDR1 is LGHDT and CDR2 YNNKEL (reference sequence). Trimming removed 1 base at V and 15 bases at J, with 13 bases between. CDR3 residues: CASSQGLLVPFF. The DNA for the CDR3 is TGTGCCAGCAGCCAAGGACTGCTAGTGCCGTTCTTC.

The chain carries TRBV5-6 and TRBJ2-5; D is possibly TRBD1 (6 bases). The length of the CDR3 is 17 residues. Per the germline V gene, CDR1 is SGHDT and CDR2 is YYEEEE. Trimming cost V 3 bases and J 5 bases, with 23 bases left between them. This CDR3 is CASSWRQDLSWKETQYF. The CDR3 DNA reads as TGTGCCAGCAGCTGGCGACAGGATCTATCGTGGAAGGAGACCCAGTACTTC.